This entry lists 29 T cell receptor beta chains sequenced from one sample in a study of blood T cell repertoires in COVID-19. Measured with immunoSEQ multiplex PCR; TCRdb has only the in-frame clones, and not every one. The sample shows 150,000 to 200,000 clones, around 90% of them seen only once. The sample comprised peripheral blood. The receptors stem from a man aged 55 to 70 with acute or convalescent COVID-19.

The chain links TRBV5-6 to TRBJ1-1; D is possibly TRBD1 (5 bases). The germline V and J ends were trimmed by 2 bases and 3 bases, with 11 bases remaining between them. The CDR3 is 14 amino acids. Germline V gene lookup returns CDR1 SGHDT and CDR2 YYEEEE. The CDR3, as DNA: TGTGCCAGCAGCTTATGGGGCGGTGACACTGAAGCTTTCTTT. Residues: CASSLWGGDTEAFF.

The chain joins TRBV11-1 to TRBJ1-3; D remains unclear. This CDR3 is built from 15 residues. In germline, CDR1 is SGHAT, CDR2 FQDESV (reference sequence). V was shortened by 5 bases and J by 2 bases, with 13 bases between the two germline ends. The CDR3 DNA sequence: TGTGCCAGCAGCCTAGTCTGGAGAACTGGAAACACCATATATTTT. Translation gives CASSLVWRTGNTIYF.

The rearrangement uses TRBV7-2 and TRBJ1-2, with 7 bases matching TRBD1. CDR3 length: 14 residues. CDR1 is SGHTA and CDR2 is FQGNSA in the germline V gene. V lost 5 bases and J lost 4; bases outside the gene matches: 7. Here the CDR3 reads CASSDRGQSYGYTF. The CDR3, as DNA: TGTGCCAGCAGCGACCGGGGACAGTCCTATGGCTACACCTTC.

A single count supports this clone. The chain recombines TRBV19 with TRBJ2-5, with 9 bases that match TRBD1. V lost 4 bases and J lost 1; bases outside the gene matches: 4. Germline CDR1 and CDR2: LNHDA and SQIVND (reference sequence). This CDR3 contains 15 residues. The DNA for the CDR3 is TGTGCCAGTAGTACGACAGGGGGGGGCCAAGAGACCCAGTACTTC. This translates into CASSTTGGGQETQYF.

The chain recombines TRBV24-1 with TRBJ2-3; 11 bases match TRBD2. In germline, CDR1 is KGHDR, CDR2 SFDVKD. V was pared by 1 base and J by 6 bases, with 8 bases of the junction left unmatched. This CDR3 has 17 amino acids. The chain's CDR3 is CATSDLTSGSGRDTQYF. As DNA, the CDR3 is TGTGCCACCAGTGATTTAACTAGCGGGAGCGGTCGGGATACGCAGTATTTT.

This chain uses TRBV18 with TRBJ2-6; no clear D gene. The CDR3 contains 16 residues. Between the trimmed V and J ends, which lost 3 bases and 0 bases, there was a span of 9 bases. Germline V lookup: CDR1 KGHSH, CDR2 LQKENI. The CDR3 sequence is CASSPLGASGANVLTF. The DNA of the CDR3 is TGTGCCAGCTCACCTCTCGGTGCCTCTGGGGCCAACGTCCTGACTTTC.

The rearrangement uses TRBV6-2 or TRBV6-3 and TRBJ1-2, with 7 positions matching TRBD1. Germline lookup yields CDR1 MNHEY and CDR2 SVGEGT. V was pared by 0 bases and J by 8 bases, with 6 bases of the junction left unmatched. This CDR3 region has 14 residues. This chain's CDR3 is CASSYSTGVEGYTF. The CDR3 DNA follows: TGTGCCAGCAGTTACTCAACAGGGGTGGAAGGCTACACCTTC.

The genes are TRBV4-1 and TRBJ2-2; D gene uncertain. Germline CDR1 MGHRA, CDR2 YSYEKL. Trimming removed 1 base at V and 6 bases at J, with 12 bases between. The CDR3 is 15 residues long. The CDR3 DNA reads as TGCGCCAGCAGCCAAGGGGCTGATTCTTCCGGGGAGCTGTTTTTT. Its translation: CASSQGADSSGELFF.

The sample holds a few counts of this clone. The CDR3 nucleotides are TGTGCCAGCAGCTTGGCGGGGTCGGGAAGGGACTATGGCTACACCTTC. Its translation is CASSLAGSGRDYGYTF. J is TRBJ1-2 and V is TRBV5-4; D is uncertain. This CDR3 has 16 residues. Germline CDR1 reads SGHNT; CDR2 reads YYREEE (reference sequence). Trimming cost V 0 bases and J 3 bases, with 15 bases left between them. Complete variable domain (other parts from reference TRBV5-4 and TRBJ1-2): ETGVTQSPTHLIKTRGQQVTLRCSSQSGHNTVSWYQQALGQGPQFIFQYYREEENGRGNFPPRFSGLQFPNYSSELNVNALELDDSALYLCASSLAGSGRDYGYTFGSGTRLTVV.

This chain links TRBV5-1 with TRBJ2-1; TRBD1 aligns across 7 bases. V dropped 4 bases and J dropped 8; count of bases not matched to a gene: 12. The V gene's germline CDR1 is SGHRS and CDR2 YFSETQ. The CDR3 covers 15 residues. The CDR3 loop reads CASSATTGKADEQFF. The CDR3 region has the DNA TGCGCCAGCAGCGCCACGACAGGGAAGGCCGATGAGCAGTTCTTC. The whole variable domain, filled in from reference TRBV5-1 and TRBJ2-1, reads KAGVTQTPRYLIKTRGQQVTLSCSPISGHRSVSWYQQTPGQGLQFLFEYFSETQRNKGNFPGRFSGRQFSNSRSEMNVSTLELGDSALYLCASSATTGKADEQFFGPGTRLTVL.

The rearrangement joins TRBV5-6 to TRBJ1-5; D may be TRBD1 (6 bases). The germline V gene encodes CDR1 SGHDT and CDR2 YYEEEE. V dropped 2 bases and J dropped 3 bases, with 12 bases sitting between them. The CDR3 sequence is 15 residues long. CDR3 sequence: CASSLYRDTNQPQHF. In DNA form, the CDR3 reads TGTGCCAGCAGCTTATACCGGGACACCAATCAGCCCCAGCATTTT.

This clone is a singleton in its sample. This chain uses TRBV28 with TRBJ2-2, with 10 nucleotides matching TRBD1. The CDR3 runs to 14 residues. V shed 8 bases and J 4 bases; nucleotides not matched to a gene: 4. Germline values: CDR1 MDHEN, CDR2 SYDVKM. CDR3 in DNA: TGTGCCAGCGGGACAGGGGTTGGCACCGGGGAGCTGTTTTTT. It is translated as CASGTGVGTGELFF.

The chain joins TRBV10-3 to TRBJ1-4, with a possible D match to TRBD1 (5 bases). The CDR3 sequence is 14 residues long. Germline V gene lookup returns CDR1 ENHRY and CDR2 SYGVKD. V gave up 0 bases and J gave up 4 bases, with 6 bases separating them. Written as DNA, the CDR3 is TGTGCCATCAGTGAGTCGGGGCTTAATGAAAAACTGTTTTTT. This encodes CAISESGLNEKLFF.

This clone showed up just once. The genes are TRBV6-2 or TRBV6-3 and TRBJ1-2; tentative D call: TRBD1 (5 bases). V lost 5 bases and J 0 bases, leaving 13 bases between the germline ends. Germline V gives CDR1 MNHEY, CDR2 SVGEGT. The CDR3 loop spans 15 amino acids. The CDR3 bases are TGTGCCAGCAGTCGGAGAGACAGTCCTAACTATGGCTACACCTTC. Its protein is CASSRRDSPNYGYTF.

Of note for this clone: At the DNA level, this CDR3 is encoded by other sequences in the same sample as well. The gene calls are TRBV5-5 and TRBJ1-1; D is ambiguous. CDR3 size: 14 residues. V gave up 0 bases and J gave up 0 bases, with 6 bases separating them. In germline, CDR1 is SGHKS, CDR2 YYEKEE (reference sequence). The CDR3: CASSLAGMNTEAFF. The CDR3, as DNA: TGTGCCAGCAGCTTGGCAGGCATGAACACTGAAGCTTTCTTT.

For the CDR3, the DNA is TGTGCCAGCAGCCGTGGATTAGGTCCAGACGGGGATACGCAGTATTTT. This codes for CASSRGLGPDGDTQYF. The chain employs TRBV5-4 and TRBJ2-3; no definite D call. The CDR3 spans 16 residues. The germline V and J ends were trimmed by 4 bases and 6 bases, with 21 bases remaining between them. Per the germline V gene, CDR1 is SGHNT and CDR2 is YYREEE (reference sequence).

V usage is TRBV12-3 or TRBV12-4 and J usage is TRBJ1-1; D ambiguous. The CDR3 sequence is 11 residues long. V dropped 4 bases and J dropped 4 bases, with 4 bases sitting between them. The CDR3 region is CASSSSTEAFF. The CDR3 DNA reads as TGTGCCAGCAGTTCTAGCACTGAAGCTTTCTTT.

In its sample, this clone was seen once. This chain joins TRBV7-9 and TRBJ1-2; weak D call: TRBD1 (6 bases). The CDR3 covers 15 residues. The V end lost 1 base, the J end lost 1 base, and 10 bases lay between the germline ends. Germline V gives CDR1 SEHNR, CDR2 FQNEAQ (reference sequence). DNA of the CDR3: TGTGCCAGCAGCTTAGGACAGGCAATTAACTATGGCTACACCTTC. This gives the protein CASSLGQAINYGYTF.

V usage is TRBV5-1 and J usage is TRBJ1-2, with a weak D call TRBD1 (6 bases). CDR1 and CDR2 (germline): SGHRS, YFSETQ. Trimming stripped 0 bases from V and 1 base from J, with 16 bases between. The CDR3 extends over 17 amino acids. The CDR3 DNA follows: TGCGCCAGCAGCTTGGACCCCGGGACATTGGATAACTATGGCTACACCTTC. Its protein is CASSLDPGTLDNYGYTF.

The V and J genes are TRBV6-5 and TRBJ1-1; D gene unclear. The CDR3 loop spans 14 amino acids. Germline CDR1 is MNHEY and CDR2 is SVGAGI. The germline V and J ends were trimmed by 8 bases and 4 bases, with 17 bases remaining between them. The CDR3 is CASSGSGRPTEAFF. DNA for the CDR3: TGTGCCAGCTCGGGCTCGGGGAGACCCACTGAAGCTTTCTTT.

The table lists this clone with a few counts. CDR3 in amino acids: CASSLTTGQKDEQYF. CDR3 nucleotide sequence: TGTGCCAGCTCACTTACGACAGGGCAAAAGGACGAGCAGTACTTC. The V gene is TRBV18, the J gene TRBJ2-7; 7 bases are a match to TRBD1. Losses at the gene ends were 4 bases for V and 5 bases for J; bases not matched to a gene: 11. Germline V gives CDR1 KGHSH, CDR2 LQKENI. CDR3 size: 15 residues.

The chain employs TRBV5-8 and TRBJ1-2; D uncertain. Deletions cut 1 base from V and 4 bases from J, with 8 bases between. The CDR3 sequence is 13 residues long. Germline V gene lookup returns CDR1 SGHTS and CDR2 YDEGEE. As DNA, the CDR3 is TGTGCCAGCAGCTTGAAAACAAGCTATGGCTACACCTTC. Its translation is CASSLKTSYGYTF.

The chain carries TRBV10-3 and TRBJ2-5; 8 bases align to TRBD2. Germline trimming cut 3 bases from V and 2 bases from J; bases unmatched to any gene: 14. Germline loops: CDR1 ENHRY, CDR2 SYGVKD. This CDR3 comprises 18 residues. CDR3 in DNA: TGTGCCATCAGTGACCCTCCGCGGGGGGCCGGGGCTCAAGAGACCCAGTACTTC. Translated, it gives CAISDPPRGAGAQETQYF.

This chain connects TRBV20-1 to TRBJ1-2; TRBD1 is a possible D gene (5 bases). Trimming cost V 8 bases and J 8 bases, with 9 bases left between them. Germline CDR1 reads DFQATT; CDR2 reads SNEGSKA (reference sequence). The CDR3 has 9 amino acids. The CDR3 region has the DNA TGCAGTCCACGACAGGGCTACACCTTC. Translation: CSPRQGYTF.

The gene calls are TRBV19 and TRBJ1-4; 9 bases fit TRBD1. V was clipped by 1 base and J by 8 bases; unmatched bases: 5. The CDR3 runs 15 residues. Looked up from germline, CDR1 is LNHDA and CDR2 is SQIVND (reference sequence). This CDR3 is CASSIGRDRAEKLFF. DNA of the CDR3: TGTGCCAGTAGTATAGGTCGGGACAGGGCCGAAAAACTGTTTTTT. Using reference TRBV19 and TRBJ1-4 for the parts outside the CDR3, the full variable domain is DGGITQSPKYLFRKEGQNVTLSCEQNLNHDAMYWYRQDPGQGLRLIYYSQIVNDFQKGDIAEGYSVSREKKESFPLTVTSAQKNPTAFYLCASSIGRDRAEKLFFGSGTQLSVL.

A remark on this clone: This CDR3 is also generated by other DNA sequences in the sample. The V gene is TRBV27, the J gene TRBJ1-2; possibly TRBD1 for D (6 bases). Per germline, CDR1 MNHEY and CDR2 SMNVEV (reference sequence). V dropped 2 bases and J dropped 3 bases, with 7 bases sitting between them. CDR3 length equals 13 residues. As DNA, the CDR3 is TGTGCCAGCAGTTTAGGGGGCGACTATGGCTACACCTTC. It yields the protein CASSLGGDYGYTF.

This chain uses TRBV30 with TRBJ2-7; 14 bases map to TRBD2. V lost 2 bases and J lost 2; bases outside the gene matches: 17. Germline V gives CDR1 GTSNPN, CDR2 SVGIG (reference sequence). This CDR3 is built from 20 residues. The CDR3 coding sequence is TGTGCCTGGAGTCCGAGCCCTGCCGGGACTAGCGGGAGCTTTCCCTACGAGCAGTACTTC. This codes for CAWSPSPAGTSGSFPYEQYF.

In DNA, the CDR3 is TGTGCTAGTGTCCTAGGGGGTCTTGACTACAATGAGCAGTTCTTC. Translation gives CASVLGGLDYNEQFF. The V call is TRBV12-5, the J call TRBJ2-1; maybe TRBD1 (6 bases). This CDR3 spans 15 amino acids. The V gene's germline CDR1 is LGHNT and CDR2 FRNRAP. With 7 bases removed from V and 3 bases from J, the gap between germline ends came to 16 bases.

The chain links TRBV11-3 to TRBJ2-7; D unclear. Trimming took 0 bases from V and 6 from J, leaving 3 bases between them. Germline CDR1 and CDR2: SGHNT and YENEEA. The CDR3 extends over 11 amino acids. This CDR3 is CASSLEAEQYF. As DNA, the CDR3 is TGTGCCAGCAGCTTAGAGGCCGAGCAGTACTTC.